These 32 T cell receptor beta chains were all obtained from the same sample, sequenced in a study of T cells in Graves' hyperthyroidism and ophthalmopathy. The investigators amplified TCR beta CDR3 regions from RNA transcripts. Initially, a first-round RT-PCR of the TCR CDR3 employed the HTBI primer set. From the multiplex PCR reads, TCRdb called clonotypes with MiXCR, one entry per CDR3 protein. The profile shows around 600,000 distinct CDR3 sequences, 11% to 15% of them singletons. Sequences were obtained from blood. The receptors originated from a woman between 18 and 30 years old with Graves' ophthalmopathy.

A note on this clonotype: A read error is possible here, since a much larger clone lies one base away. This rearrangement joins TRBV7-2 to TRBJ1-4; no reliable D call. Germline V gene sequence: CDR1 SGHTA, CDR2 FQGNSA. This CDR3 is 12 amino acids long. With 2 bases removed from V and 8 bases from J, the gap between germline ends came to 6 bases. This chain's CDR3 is CTSSLQGEKLFF. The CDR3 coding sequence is TGTACCAGCAGCTTACAAGGGGAAAAACTGTTTTTT.

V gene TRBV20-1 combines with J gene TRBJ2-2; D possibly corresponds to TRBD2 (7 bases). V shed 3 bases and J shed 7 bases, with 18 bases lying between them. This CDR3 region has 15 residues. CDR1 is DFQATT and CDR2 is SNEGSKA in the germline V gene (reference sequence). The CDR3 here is CSASFGGREDGELFF. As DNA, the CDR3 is TGCAGTGCTAGCTTCGGGGGGCGCGAGGACGGGGAGCTGTTTTTT.

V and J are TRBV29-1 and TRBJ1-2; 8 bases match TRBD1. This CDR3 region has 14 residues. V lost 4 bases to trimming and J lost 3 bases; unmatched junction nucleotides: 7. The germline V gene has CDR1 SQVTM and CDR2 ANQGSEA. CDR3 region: CSVAPQGADYGYTF. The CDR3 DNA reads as TGCAGCGTTGCCCCCCAGGGGGCGGACTATGGCTACACCTTC.

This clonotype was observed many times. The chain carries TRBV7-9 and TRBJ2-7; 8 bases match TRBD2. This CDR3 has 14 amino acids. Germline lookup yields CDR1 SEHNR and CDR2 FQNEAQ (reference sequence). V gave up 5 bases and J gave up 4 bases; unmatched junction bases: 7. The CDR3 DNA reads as TGTGCCAGCAGCCCACTAGCGGAGGGATACGAGCAGTACTTC. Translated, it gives CASSPLAEGYEQYF.

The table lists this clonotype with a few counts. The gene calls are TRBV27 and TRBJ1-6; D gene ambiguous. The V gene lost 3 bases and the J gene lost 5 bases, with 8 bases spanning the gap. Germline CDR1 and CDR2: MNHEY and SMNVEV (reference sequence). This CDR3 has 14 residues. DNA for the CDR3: TGTGCCAGCAGTTTGTTCCGAGATAATTCACCCCTCCACTTT. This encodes CASSLFRDNSPLHF.

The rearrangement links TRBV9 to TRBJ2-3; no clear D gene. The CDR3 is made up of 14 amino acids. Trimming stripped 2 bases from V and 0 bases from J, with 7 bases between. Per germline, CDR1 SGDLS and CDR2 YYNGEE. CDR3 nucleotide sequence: TGTGCCAGCAGCGTGGGGTGGAGCACAGATACGCAGTATTTT. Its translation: CASSVGWSTDTQYF.

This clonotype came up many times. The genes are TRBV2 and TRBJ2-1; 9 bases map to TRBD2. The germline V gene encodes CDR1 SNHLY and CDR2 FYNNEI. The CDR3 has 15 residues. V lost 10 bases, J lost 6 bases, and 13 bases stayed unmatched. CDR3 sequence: CAIHLREGTPNEQFF. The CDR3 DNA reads TGTGCCATCCATTTGCGGGAGGGCACCCCCAATGAGCAGTTCTTC.

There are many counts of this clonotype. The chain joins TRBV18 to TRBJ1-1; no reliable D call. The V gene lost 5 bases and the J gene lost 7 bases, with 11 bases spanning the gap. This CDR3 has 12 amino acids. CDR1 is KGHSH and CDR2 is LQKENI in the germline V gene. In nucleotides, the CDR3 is TGTGCCAGCTCATTCACCGGGGATGAAGCTTTCTTT. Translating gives CASSFTGDEAFF.

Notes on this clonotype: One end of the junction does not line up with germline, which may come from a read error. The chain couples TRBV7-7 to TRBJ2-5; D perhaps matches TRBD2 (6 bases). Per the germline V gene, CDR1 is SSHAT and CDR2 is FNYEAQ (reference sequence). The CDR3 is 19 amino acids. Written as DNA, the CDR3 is TGTGCTAGCAGTCTAATAATCCCCTCGGGGGTCCAGGCAGTAGAGACCCAGTACTTC. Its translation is CASSLIIPSGVQAVETQYF.

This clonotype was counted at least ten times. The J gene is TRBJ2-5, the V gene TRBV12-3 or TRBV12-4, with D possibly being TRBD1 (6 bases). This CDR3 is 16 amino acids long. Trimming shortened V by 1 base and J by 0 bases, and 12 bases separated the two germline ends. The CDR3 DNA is TGTGCCAGCAGTTTAGAGGGACACCAGTACCAAGAGACCCAGTACTTC. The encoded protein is CASSLEGHQYQETQYF.

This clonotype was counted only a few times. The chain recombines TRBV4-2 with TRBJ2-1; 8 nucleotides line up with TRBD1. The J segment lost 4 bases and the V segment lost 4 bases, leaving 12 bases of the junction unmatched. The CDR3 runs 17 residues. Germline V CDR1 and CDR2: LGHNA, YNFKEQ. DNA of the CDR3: TGTGCCAGCAGCCCCGTCCCCCGGGACAGGATATACAATGAGCAGTTCTTC. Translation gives CASSPVPRDRIYNEQFF.

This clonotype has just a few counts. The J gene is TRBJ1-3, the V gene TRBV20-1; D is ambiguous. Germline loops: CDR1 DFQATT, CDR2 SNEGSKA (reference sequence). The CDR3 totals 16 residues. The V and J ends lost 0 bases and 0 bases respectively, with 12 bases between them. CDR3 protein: CSAREGPRSSGNTIYF. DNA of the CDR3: TGCAGTGCTAGAGAAGGCCCGAGATCCTCTGGAAACACCATATATTTT.

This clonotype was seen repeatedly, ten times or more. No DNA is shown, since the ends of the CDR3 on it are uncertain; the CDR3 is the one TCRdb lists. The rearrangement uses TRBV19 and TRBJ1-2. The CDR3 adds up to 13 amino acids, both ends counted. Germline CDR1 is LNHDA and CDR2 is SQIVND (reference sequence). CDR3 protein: CASSTSGRYGYTF.

The CDR3 spells CASNPTGLNYGYTF. In DNA form, the CDR3 reads TGTGCCAGCAACCCAACAGGGTTGAACTATGGCTACACCTTC. The chain joins TRBV4-2 to TRBJ1-2, with a possible D match to TRBD1 (6 bases). The CDR3 runs to 14 residues. Between the trimmed V and J ends, which lost 7 bases and 2 bases, there was a span of 14 bases. Germline loops: CDR1 LGHNA, CDR2 YNFKEQ.

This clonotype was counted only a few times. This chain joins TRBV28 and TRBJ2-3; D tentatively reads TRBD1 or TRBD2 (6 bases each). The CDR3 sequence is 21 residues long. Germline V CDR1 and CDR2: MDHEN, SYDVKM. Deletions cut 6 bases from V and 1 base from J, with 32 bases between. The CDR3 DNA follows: TGTGCCAGCAGCGGAACAGGGCACCACGGGATAGCGGCCGGAGGCACAGATACGCAGTATTTT. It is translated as CASSGTGHHGIAAGGTDTQYF.

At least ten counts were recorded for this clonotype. CDR3: CASSFRTGGNTEAFF. The CDR3 DNA reads TGTGCCAGCAGTTTCCGGACAGGGGGGAACACTGAAGCTTTCTTT. The J gene is TRBJ1-1, the V gene TRBV12-3 or TRBV12-4; 10 nucleotides agree with TRBD1. CDR3 length equals 15 residues. V was clipped by 3 bases and J by 1 base; unmatched bases: 2.

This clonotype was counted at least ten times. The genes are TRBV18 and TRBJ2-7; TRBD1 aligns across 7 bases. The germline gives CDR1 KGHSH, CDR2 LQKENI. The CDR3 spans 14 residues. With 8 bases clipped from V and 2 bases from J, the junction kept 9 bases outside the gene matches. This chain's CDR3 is CASSPPQGAYEQYF. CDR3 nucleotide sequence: TGTGCCAGCAGCCCGCCGCAGGGGGCCTACGAGCAGTACTTC.

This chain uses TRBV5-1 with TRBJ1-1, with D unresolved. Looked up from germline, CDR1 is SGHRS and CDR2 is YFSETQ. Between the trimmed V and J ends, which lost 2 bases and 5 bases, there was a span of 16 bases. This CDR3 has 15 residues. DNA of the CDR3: TGCGCCAGCAGCTTTTGGGTGACGGTGGGTACTGAAGCTTTCTTT. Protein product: CASSFWVTVGTEAFF.

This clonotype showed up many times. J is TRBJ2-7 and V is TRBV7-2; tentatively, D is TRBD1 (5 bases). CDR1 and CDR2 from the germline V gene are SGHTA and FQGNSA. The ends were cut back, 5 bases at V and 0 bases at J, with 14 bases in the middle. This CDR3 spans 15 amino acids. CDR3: CASSALGVSSYEQYF. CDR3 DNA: TGTGCCAGCAGCGCGTTAGGGGTAAGCTCCTACGAGCAGTACTTC.

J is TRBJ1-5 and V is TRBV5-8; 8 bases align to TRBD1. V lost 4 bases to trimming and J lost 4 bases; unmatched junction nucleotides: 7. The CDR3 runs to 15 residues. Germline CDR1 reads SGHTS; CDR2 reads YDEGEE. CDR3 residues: CASSPRTGQNQPQHF. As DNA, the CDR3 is TGTGCCAGCAGCCCCCGGACAGGGCAGAATCAGCCCCAGCATTTT.

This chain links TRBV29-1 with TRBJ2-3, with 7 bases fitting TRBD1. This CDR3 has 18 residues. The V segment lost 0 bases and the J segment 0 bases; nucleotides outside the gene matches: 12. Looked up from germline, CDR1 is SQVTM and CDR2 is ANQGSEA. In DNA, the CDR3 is TGCAGCGTTGAAGAGGGGGTTACAGGGGCGACTAGCACAGATACGCAGTATTTT. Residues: CSVEEGVTGATSTDTQYF.

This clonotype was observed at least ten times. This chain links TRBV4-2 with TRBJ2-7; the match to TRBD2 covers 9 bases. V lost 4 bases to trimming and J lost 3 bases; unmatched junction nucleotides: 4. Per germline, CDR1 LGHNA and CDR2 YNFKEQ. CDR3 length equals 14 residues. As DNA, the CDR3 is TGTGCCAGCAGCCGCGGCGGGAGGGGCTACGAGCAGTACTTC. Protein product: CASSRGGRGYEQYF.

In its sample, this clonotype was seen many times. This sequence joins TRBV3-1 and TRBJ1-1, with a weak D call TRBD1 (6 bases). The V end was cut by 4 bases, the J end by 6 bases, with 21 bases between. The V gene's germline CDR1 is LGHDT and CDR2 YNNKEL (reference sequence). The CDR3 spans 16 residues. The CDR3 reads CASSPGAERGAAEAFF. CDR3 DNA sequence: TGTGCCAGCAGCCCGGGGGCAGAAAGGGGAGCGGCTGAAGCTTTCTTT.

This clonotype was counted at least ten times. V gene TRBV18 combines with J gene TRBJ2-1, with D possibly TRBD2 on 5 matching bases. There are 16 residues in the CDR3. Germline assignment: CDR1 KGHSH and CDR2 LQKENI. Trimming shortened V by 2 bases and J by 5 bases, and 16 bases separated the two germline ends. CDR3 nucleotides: TGTGCCAGCTCACCAAGGACGCTAGCAGGAGACAATGAGCAGTTCTTC. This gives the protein CASSPRTLAGDNEQFF.

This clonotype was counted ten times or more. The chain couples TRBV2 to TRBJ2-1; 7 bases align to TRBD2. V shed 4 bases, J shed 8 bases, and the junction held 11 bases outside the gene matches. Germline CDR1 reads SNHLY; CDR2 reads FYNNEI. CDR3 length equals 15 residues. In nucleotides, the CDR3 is TGTGCCAGCAGTGTAGGGAGGGCTGTCGGGGATGAGCAGTTCTTC. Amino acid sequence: CASSVGRAVGDEQFF.

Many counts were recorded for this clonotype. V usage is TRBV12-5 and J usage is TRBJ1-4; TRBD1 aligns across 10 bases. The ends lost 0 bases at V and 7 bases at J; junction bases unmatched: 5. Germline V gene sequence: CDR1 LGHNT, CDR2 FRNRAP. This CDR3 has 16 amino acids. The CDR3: CASGLVRQGAGEKLFF. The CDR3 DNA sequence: TGTGCTAGTGGTTTGGTTAGACAGGGGGCAGGTGAAAAACTGTTTTTT.

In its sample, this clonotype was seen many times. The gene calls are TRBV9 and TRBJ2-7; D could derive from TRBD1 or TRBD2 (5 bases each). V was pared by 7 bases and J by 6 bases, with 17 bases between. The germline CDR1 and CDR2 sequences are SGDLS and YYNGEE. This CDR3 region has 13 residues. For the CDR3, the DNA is TGTGCCAGCGCTCGTGGGGGTGTGGGCGAGCAGTACTTC. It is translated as CASARGGVGEQYF.

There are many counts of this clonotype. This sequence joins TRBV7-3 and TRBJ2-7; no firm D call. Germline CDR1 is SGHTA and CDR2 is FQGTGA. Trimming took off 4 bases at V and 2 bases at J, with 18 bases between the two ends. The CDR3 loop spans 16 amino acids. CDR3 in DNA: TGTGCCAGCAGCTCGACTGGATCACCCGTAACCTACGAGCAGTACTTC. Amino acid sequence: CASSSTGSPVTYEQYF.

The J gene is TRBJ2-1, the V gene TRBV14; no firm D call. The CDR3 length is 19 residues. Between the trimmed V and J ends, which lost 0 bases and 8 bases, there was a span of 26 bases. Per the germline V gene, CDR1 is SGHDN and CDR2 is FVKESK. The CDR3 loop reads CASSQDPPYRQRRIDEQFF. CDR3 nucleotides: TGTGCCAGCAGCCAAGACCCGCCATATCGCCAGCGACGGATCGATGAGCAGTTCTTC.

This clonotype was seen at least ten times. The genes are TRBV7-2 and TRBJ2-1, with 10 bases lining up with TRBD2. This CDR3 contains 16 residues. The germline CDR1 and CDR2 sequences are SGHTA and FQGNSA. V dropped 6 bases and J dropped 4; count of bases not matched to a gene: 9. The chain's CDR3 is CASRPPGLAIYNEQFF. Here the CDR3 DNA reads TGTGCCAGCAGGCCGCCGGGACTAGCGATTTACAATGAGCAGTTCTTC.

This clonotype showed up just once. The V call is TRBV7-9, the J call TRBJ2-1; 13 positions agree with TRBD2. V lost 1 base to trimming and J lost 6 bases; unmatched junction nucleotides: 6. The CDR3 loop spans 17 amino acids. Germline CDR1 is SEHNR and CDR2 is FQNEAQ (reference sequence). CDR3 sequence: CASSLGRGTSGANEQFF. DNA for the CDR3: TGTGCCAGCAGCTTAGGACGGGGGACTAGCGGGGCCAATGAGCAGTTCTTC.

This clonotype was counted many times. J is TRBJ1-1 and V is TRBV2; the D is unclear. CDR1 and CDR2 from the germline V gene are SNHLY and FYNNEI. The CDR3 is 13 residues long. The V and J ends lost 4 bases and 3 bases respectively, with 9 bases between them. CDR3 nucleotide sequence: TGTGCCAGCAGTGTATTCCGGGACACTGAAGCTTTCTTT. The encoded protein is CASSVFRDTEAFF. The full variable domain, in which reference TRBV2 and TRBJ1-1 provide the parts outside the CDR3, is EPEVTQTPSHQVTQMGQEVILRCVPISNHLYFYWYRQILGQKVEFLVSFYNNEISEKSEIFDDQFSVERPDGSNFTLKIRSTKLEDSAMYFCASSVFRDTEAFFGQGTRLTVV.